The rows below give T cell receptor beta chains drawn from one sample of a study of beta chain features in type 1 diabetes. Produced via immunoSEQ multiplex PCR; TCRdb's table is partial and in-frame only. The sample includes hundreds of thousands of clones, around 15% of them seen just once. The sample comprised naive CD4+ T cells from blood. The source is a man aged 18 to 29 with type 1 diabetes. The CDR3 runs from the conserved cysteine through the conserved F or W. A D gene is named only where the DNA matches it firmly. Clone size is given for some rows only: seen once, a few or many times, or a class if the clone is expanded.

CDR3,DNA,V,J,length,size,D
CASSLRAHIRGSYGYTF,TGTGCCAGCAGCTTAAGGGCGCATATCAGGGGAAGCTATGGCTACACCTTC,TRBV7-9,TRBJ1-2,17,.,.
CASSELNRASTEAFF,TGTGCCAGCAGTGAATTGAACAGGGCCAGCACTGAAGCTTTCTTT,TRBV6-1,TRBJ1-1,15,.,.
CASSLGTGRTDTQYF,TGCGCCAGCAGCTTGGGGACAGGGCGCACAGATACGCAGTATTTT,TRBV5-1,TRBJ2-3,15,.,TRBD1
CASTLGVAGATGELFF,TGTGCCAGTACCCTCGGGGTAGCGGGGGCCACCGGGGAGCTGTTTTTT,TRBV19,TRBJ2-2,16,few,TRBD2
CSARKGSGYTF,TGCAGTGCTAGAAAGGGAAGCGGCTACACCTTC,TRBV20-1,TRBJ1-2,11,.,.
CASSLAFGRGLQETQYF,TGCGCCAGCAGCTTGGCCTTTGGGCGGGGGTTACAAGAGACCCAGTACTTC,TRBV5-1,TRBJ2-5,17,.,TRBD2
CSVDHREDGYTF,TGCAGCGTTGATCACAGGGAGGATGGCTACACCTTC,TRBV29-1,TRBJ1-2,12,few,.
CASSSTGGQETQYF,TGTGCCAGCAGCTCAACAGGGGGCCAAGAGACCCAGTACTTC,TRBV13,TRBJ2-5,14,.,TRBD1
CASSGSLATRTQYF,TGTGCCAGCTCCGGTAGCTTAGCTACACGTACGCAGTATTTT,TRBV9,TRBJ2-3,14,.,.
CASSSPDRGYEQYF,TGTGCCAGCAGTTCCCCGGACAGGGGATACGAGCAGTACTTC,TRBV28,TRBJ2-7,14,.,TRBD1
CASSYGSTQFF,TGTGCCAGCAGTTACGGATCAACGCAGTTCTTC,TRBV6-5,TRBJ2-1,11,.,.
CASRLGGQGHTDTQYF,TGTGCCAGCAGATTAGGGGGACAGGGGCACACAGATACGCAGTATTTT,TRBV7-2,TRBJ2-3,16,.,TRBD1
CASSVANSRSGRTTGELFF,TGTGCCAGCAGCGTAGCCAATTCCCGGAGCGGGAGGACTACCGGGGAGCTGTTTTTT,TRBV9,TRBJ2-2,19,few,TRBD2
CASRRQGFGETQYF,TGTGCCAGCAGGCGACAGGGGTTTGGGGAGACCCAGTACTTC,TRBV14,TRBJ2-5,14,few,TRBD1
CASSLMVGHPNEKLFF,TGTGCCAGCAGTTTAATGGTCGGACATCCTAATGAAAAACTGTTTTTT,TRBV28,TRBJ1-4,16,.,.
CRVTADTQYF,TGCAGGGTCACGGCAGATACGCAGTATTTT,TRBV20-1,TRBJ2-3,10,few,.
CASSRESPGGNTEAFF,TGTGCCAGCAGTCGAGAATCACCAGGGGGTAACACTGAAGCTTTCTTT,TRBV28,TRBJ1-1,16,.,TRBD1
CASSSGQDGYTF,TGCGCCAGCAGCTCTGGACAGGATGGCTACACCTTC,TRBV5-1,TRBJ1-2,12,.,TRBD1
CASRLTVNYGYTF,TGCGCCAGCAGGTTGACGGTGAACTATGGCTACACCTTC,TRBV5-1,TRBJ1-2,13,.,.
CAWSVIRSNTEAFF,TGTGCCTGGAGTGTGATCCGCTCGAACACTGAAGCTTTCTTT,TRBV30,TRBJ1-1,14,few,.
CASSLSGNEQFF,TGTGCCAGCAGCCTTAGCGGGAATGAGCAGTTCTTC,TRBV28,TRBJ2-1,12,.,TRBD2
CASSEYSGPTEAFF,TGTGCCAGCAGTGAATACTCAGGGCCCACTGAAGCTTTCTTT,TRBV25-1,TRBJ1-1,14,.,.
CTDSRVYGYTF,TGCACCGACTCGCGGGTCTATGGCTACACCTTC,TRBV20-1,TRBJ1-2,11,.,.
CASSVAYNEQFF,TGTGCCAGCAGTGTTGCATACAATGAGCAGTTCTTC,TRBV6-1,TRBJ2-1,12,.,.
CAISAGTSDSSTPFGEQFF,TGTGCCATCAGTGCCGGGACTAGCGATTCTTCCACCCCCTTCGGTGAGCAGTTCTTC,TRBV10-3,TRBJ2-1,19,few,TRBD2
CAWSVGGGNEKLFF,TGTGCCTGGAGTGTGGGCGGGGGAAATGAAAAACTGTTTTTT,TRBV30,TRBJ1-4,14,few,.
CASSPGRGSYEQYF,TGTGCCAGCAGCCCCGGGAGGGGCTCCTACGAGCAGTACTTC,TRBV7-2,TRBJ2-7,14,few,TRBD2
CASSIIGGKSYEQYF,TGTGCCAGTAGTATCATAGGGGGCAAGTCCTACGAGCAGTACTTC,TRBV19,TRBJ2-7,15,.,TRBD1
CASRSRSDEQFF,TGTGCCAGCAGATCGCGCAGCGATGAGCAGTTCTTC,TRBV27,TRBJ2-1,12,.,.
CASSASAAYNEQFF,TGTGCCAGCAGCGCCTCCGCGGCGTACAATGAGCAGTTCTTC,TRBV7-3,TRBJ2-1,14,few,.
CASSQILAPYGDTQYF,TGCGCCAGCAGCCAAATACTAGCTCCCTACGGAGATACGCAGTATTTT,TRBV4-1,TRBJ2-3,16,.,.
CASSQQEATNEKLFF,TGCGCCAGCAGCCAGCAAGAGGCAACTAATGAAAAACTGTTTTTT,TRBV4-3,TRBJ1-4,15,.,.
CASSVSGFEQYF,TGTGCCAGCAGTGTGTCAGGGTTCGAGCAGTACTTC,TRBV2,TRBJ2-7,12,.,.
CASSLVIQETQYF,TGTGCCAGCAGCTTAGTGATCCAAGAGACCCAGTACTTC,TRBV7-2,TRBJ2-5,13,.,.
CAWSVRQLYNQPQHF,TGTGCCTGGAGTGTTAGACAGTTATACAATCAGCCCCAGCATTTT,TRBV30,TRBJ1-5,15,few,.
CASSYWRGGNEQFF,TGTGCCAGCAGTTATTGGCGGGGTGGGAATGAGCAGTTCTTC,TRBV6-5,TRBJ2-1,14,.,.
CAWGGRTGPYEQYF,TGTGCCTGGGGAGGTCGGACAGGCCCCTACGAGCAGTACTTC,TRBV30,TRBJ2-7,14,.,TRBD1
CASSQETGERDAFF,TGCGCCAGCAGCCAAGAGACAGGGGAAAGGGACGCTTTCTTT,TRBV4-3,TRBJ1-1,14,few,TRBD1
CASMPRGGNTIYF,TGTGCCAGTATGCCTCGGGGAGGAAACACCATATATTTT,TRBV13,TRBJ1-3,13,few,.
CASSPPGGTNYGYTF,TGTGCCAGCTCACCACCAGGGGGTACTAACTATGGCTACACCTTC,TRBV18,TRBJ1-2,15,few,.
CASSSEPTGELFF,TGCGCCAGTTCGTCTGAGCCCACCGGGGAGCTGTTTTTT,TRBV5-1,TRBJ2-2,13,.,.
CASSVVRGAGTDTQYF,TGTGCCAGCAGCGTGGTGAGGGGGGCCGGGACAGATACGCAGTATTTT,TRBV9,TRBJ2-3,16,few,.
CATSPAGLRRDTQYF,TGTGCCACCTCCCCCGCAGGGTTGCGAAGGGATACGCAGTATTTT,TRBV18,TRBJ2-3,15,.,.
CASSPREEAYGYTF,TGTGCCAGCTCACCACGGGAGGAGGCCTATGGCTACACCTTC,TRBV18,TRBJ1-2,14,.,.
CASSESRAGYNSPLHF,TGTGCCAGCAGTGAATCCAGGGCAGGGTATAATTCACCCCTCCACTTT,TRBV25-1,TRBJ1-6,16,few,.
CASGGASTDTQYF,TGTGCTAGCGGGGGGGCTAGCACAGATACGCAGTATTTT,TRBV12-5,TRBJ2-3,13,few,TRBD2
CASSIQSANNEQFF,TGTGCCAGTAGTATCCAATCGGCGAACAATGAGCAGTTCTTC,TRBV19,TRBJ2-1,14,.,.
CASSREGETQYF,TGCGCCAGCAGCCGGGAGGGGGAGACCCAGTACTTC,TRBV5-1,TRBJ2-5,12,.,TRBD2
CASSLLQGDEQYF,TGTGCCAGCAGCCTCTTACAGGGTGACGAGCAGTACTTC,TRBV7-9,TRBJ2-7,13,few,.
CASSPSGFSGDTQYF,TGTGCCAGCAGTCCTAGCGGATTCAGTGGAGATACGCAGTATTTT,TRBV27,TRBJ2-3,15,.,TRBD2
CASSSVSLRGGQETQYF,TGTGCCAGCAGCTCAGTCTCCCTGCGGGGGGGCCAAGAGACCCAGTACTTC,TRBV7-9,TRBJ2-5,17,.,TRBD2
CASSQASGASNSPLHF,TGCGCCAGCAGCCAAGCGTCGGGGGCGAGTAATTCACCCCTCCACTTT,TRBV4-3,TRBJ1-6,16,.,.
CASSLGASGSTDTQYF,TGCGCCAGCAGCTTGGGCGCTAGCGGAAGCACAGATACGCAGTATTTT,TRBV5-1,TRBJ2-3,16,.,TRBD2
CASSPLGRGGQDDYEQYF,TGTGCCAGCTCACCACTCGGTCGGGGGGGACAGGACGATTACGAGCAGTACTTC,TRBV18,TRBJ2-7,18,.,.
CASEGGWSYNEQFF,TGTGCCAGCGAAGGCGGCTGGTCCTACAATGAGCAGTTCTTC,TRBV6-5,TRBJ2-1,14,few,.